One sample yielded the 30 T cell receptor beta chains listed below, sequenced in a study of blood T cell repertoires in COVID-19. This table comes from immunoSEQ multiplex PCR, and its TCRdb copy is limited to in-frame clones, with some not included. The sample has over 110,000 clones, around 80% seen once; the top ten hold 10%. Sequenced material: peripheral blood. The source is a man aged 60-69 years with active or convalescent COVID-19.

This clone was counted between two and nine times. This rearrangement joins TRBV5-5 to TRBJ1-5; D uncertain. CDR1 SGHKS and CDR2 YYEKEE come from the germline V gene (reference sequence). V shed 4 bases and J shed 0 bases, with 8 bases lying between them. CDR3 size: 14 residues. The CDR3 DNA reads as TGTGCCAGCAGCATCGGTTATAGCAATCAGCCCCAGCATTTT. This gives the protein CASSIGYSNQPQHF.

The J gene is TRBJ1-2, the V gene TRBV6-5; D is possibly TRBD1 (5 bases). The germline CDR1 and CDR2 sequences are MNHEY and SVGAGI. The CDR3 loop spans 15 amino acids. V lost 0 bases and J 1 base, leaving 9 bases between the germline ends. CDR3 DNA: TGTGCCAGCAGTTACTCGGCAGGGATTAACTATGGCTACACCTTC. Its protein product is CASSYSAGINYGYTF.

The chain carries TRBV19 and TRBJ2-5; 8 bases map to TRBD1. Trimming at V came to 6 bases and at J to 4 bases, leaving 10 bases not matched to a gene. The CDR3 is 15 amino acids. Germline V gene data show CDR1 as LNHDA and CDR2 as SQIVND (reference sequence). The CDR3 loop reads CASSERQGTGETQYF. The DNA for the CDR3 is TGTGCCAGTAGCGAAAGACAGGGGACGGGAGAGACCCAGTACTTC.

This sequence joins TRBV5-4 and TRBJ2-7, with a weak D call TRBD1 (6 bases). V lost 0 bases to trimming and J lost 2 bases, with 15 bases between them. Germline-derived CDR1 and CDR2 are SGHNT and YYREEE (reference sequence). The CDR3 is 16 residues long. The CDR3 loop is CASSLALGDKTYEQYF. CDR3 in DNA: TGTGCCAGCAGCTTGGCCTTAGGGGACAAGACCTACGAGCAGTACTTC.

This chain links TRBV19 with TRBJ2-4; TRBD2 is a possible D gene (5 bases). V lost 1 base to trimming and J lost 0 bases, with 13 bases between them. This CDR3 has 17 amino acids. From germline, CDR1 is LNHDA and CDR2 SQIVND (reference sequence). The CDR3: CASSIAGTEQAKNIQYF. The CDR3 DNA is TGTGCCAGTAGTATAGCGGGAACAGAACAAGCCAAAAACATTCAGTACTTC.

The V call is TRBV20-1, the J call TRBJ1-1; D is uncertain. The CDR3 extends over 11 amino acids. In germline, CDR1 is DFQATT, CDR2 SNEGSKA (reference sequence). V lost 5 bases, J lost 8 bases, and 12 bases lay in between. The CDR3 DNA reads as TGCAGTGCTCCCCGGGTCGCGGAAGCTTTCTTT. This sequence encodes CSAPRVAEAFF.

The gene calls are TRBV30 and TRBJ2-5, with a possible D match to TRBD1 (6 bases). Between the trimmed V and J ends, which lost 3 bases and 5 bases, there was a span of 13 bases. The CDR3 is 13 residues long. Germline CDR1 reads GTSNPN; CDR2 reads SVGIG (reference sequence). The CDR3 is CAWRTTGRETQYF. Here the CDR3 DNA reads TGTGCCTGGAGGACAACAGGGCGGGAGACCCAGTACTTC.

The chain uses TRBV18 and TRBJ2-3, with TRBD2 identical over 9 bases. V lost 3 bases, J lost 0 bases, and 4 bases stayed unmatched. The germline CDR1 and CDR2 sequences are KGHSH and LQKENI. The CDR3 consists of 16 residues. The CDR3 DNA follows: TGTGCCAGCTCACCCCTTAGCGGGGGTAGCACAGATACGCAGTATTTT. It codes for CASSPLSGGSTDTQYF.

The chain recombines TRBV24-1 with TRBJ1-2, with D possibly TRBD1 on 6 matching bases. Germline CDR1 KGHDR, CDR2 SFDVKD. Trimming took 3 bases from V and 3 from J, leaving 16 bases between them. The CDR3 consists of 16 residues. Here the CDR3 reads CATSDTTGGNHYGYTF. CDR3 sequence (DNA): TGTGCCACCAGTGATACGACAGGAGGAAATCACTATGGCTACACCTTC.

The CDR3 region has the DNA TGTGCCAGCTCAGAACTGACTGAGAAAGCTTTCTTT. It codes for CASSELTEKAFF. The gene calls are TRBV18 and TRBJ1-1, with D unresolved. CDR3 length: 12 residues. Trimming removed 5 bases from V and 9 bases from J, with 13 bases in between. Germline assignment: CDR1 KGHSH and CDR2 LQKENI.

V and J are TRBV7-6 and TRBJ1-1, with a weak D call TRBD1 (5 bases). In germline, CDR1 is SGHVS, CDR2 FNYEAQ. The CDR3 consists of 14 residues. Trimming took off 1 base at V and 4 bases at J, with 10 bases between the two ends. The CDR3 sequence is CASSLGQGSTEAFF. In DNA form, the CDR3 reads TGTGCCAGCAGCTTAGGTCAGGGAAGCACTGAAGCTTTCTTT. The complete variable domain, with remaining parts taken from reference TRBV7-6 and TRBJ1-1, reads GAGVSQSPRYKVTKRGQDVALRCDPISGHVSLYWYRQALGQGPEFLTYFNYEAQQDKSGLPNDRFSAERPEGSISTLTIQRTEQRDSAMYRCASSLGQGSTEAFFGQGTRLTVV.

This sequence joins TRBV28 and TRBJ1-2, with D perhaps TRBD1 (6 bases). CDR1 is MDHEN and CDR2 is SYDVKM in the germline V gene. CDR3 size: 12 residues. V was clipped by 7 bases and J by 7 bases, with 13 bases between them. The CDR3 DNA reads TGTGCCAGCATTGAACAGGGAAGTGGCTACACCTTC. This encodes CASIEQGSGYTF.

This chain uses TRBV28 with TRBJ2-5; D not certain. The V end lost 3 bases, the J end lost 5 bases, and 10 bases lay between the germline ends. This CDR3 has 13 residues. CDR1 is MDHEN and CDR2 is SYDVKM in the germline V gene. The CDR3 is CASSFPVTETQYF. The CDR3 DNA is TGTGCCAGCAGTTTTCCGGTAACGGAGACCCAGTACTTC.

This clone occurred once. V usage is TRBV11-3 and J usage is TRBJ2-1; 9 positions agree with TRBD1. The CDR3 length is 15 residues. Per germline, CDR1 SGHNT and CDR2 YENEEA. The V segment lost 5 bases and the J segment 3 bases; nucleotides outside the gene matches: 5. DNA of the CDR3: TGTGCCAGCAGCCAATGGACAGGGGACTACAATGAGCAGTTCTTC. It yields the protein CASSQWTGDYNEQFF. Drawing the rest from reference TRBV11-3 and TRBJ2-1, the complete variable domain is EAGVVQSPRYKIIEKKQPVAFWCNPISGHNTLYWYLQNLGQGPELLIRYENEEAVDDSQLPKDRFSAERLKGVDSTLKIQPAELGDSAVYLCASSQWTGDYNEQFFGPGTRLTVL.

The J gene is TRBJ2-1, the V gene TRBV25-1; D might be TRBD1 (6 bases). Trimming removed 8 bases from V and 4 bases from J, with 12 bases in between. This CDR3 is built from 13 residues. Germline V gives CDR1 MGHDK, CDR2 SYGVNS. DNA for the CDR3: TGTGCCAGCGGGGACACATCTTACAATGAGCAGTTCTTC. Translation: CASGDTSYNEQFF.

This clone was observed a single time. The chain recombines TRBV10-1 with TRBJ2-5; TRBD2 agrees at 14 bases. Germline trimming cut 5 bases from V and 3 bases from J; bases unmatched to any gene: 8. The length of the CDR3 is 17 residues. CDR1 and CDR2 (germline): WNHNN, SYGVQD (reference sequence). This chain's CDR3 is CASSTGLAGVGEETQYF. In DNA form, the CDR3 reads TGCGCCAGCAGTACGGGACTAGCGGGAGTCGGCGAAGAGACCCAGTACTTC.

This rearrangement joins TRBV2 to TRBJ2-1; 7 bases agree with TRBD2. With 7 bases clipped from V and 0 bases from J, the junction kept 6 bases outside the gene matches. The length of the CDR3 is 15 residues. In germline, CDR1 is SNHLY, CDR2 FYNNEI. CDR3 protein: CASTGGSSSYNEQFF. CDR3 bases: TGTGCCAGCACCGGGGGGTCGAGCTCCTACAATGAGCAGTTCTTC.

The chain is built from TRBV6-5 and TRBJ1-1, with TRBD1 identical over 8 bases. From germline, CDR1 is MNHEY and CDR2 SVGAGI. The CDR3 covers 14 residues. The V and J ends lost 9 bases and 2 bases, in that order; junction bases with no gene match: 8. For the CDR3, the DNA is TGTGCCAGTAACGACCCAGGGGGCAACACTGAAGCTTTCTTT. Protein product: CASNDPGGNTEAFF.

V gene TRBV2 combines with J gene TRBJ2-1; possibly TRBD2 for D (6 bases). Germline V lookup: CDR1 SNHLY, CDR2 FYNNEI. Trimming pared 7 bases from V and 0 bases from J, leaving 10 bases between. The CDR3 length is 14 residues. The CDR3 loop reads CASTSASSYNEQFF. The CDR3, as DNA: TGTGCCAGCACTAGCGCTAGCTCCTACAATGAGCAGTTCTTC.

This clone is a singleton in its sample. V is TRBV11-3 and J is TRBJ1-2, with unresolved D. Germline CDR1 and CDR2: SGHNT and YENEEA. This CDR3 has 18 amino acids. V was cut by 4 bases and J by 1 base, with 22 bases left in between. The CDR3 sequence is CASSSPTEYRRRNYGYTF. The DNA of the CDR3 is TGTGCCAGCAGCTCCCCGACGGAGTATAGAAGACGTAACTATGGCTACACCTTC.

The chain has TRBV5-4 and TRBJ2-1; TRBD2 might be the D (6 bases). Looked up from germline, CDR1 is SGHNT and CDR2 is YYREEE (reference sequence). The CDR3 is 15 residues long. V gave up 2 bases and J gave up 2 bases, with 11 bases separating them. CDR3 amino acids: CASSFRTGAYNEQFF. As DNA, the CDR3 is TGTGCCAGCAGCTTCAGGACGGGGGCCTACAATGAGCAGTTCTTC.

J is TRBJ1-2 and V is TRBV25-1; D not resolved. This CDR3 comprises 13 residues. The V end was cut by 2 bases, the J end by 4 bases, with 8 bases between. The germline V gene encodes CDR1 MGHDK and CDR2 SYGVNS. The CDR3 reads CASSELPSYGYTF. The CDR3 region has the DNA TGTGCCAGCAGTGAACTTCCTAGCTATGGCTACACCTTC.

In DNA form, the CDR3 reads TGTGCCAGCAGCTTAGCTGCGGGGAACCGGGAGCTGTTTTTT. Translation gives CASSLAAGNRELFF. This rearrangement joins TRBV7-2 to TRBJ2-2; a possible D gene is TRBD2 (6 bases). CDR1 and CDR2 from the germline V gene are SGHTA and FQGNSA. The CDR3 runs 14 residues. V lost 0 bases, J lost 9 bases, and 11 bases lay in between.

The chain carries TRBV29-1 and TRBJ2-7; maybe TRBD2 (5 bases). Looked up from germline, CDR1 is SQVTM and CDR2 is ANQGSEA. V lost 4 bases and J 7 bases, leaving 14 bases between the germline ends. There are 12 residues in the CDR3. The DNA of the CDR3 is TGCAGCGTTGTAGTCGTGGGCGGGGAGCAGTACGTC. It codes for CSVVVVGGEQYV.

The chain links TRBV7-6 to TRBJ1-1; the D gene is possibly TRBD1 (5 bases). CDR3 length: 12 amino acids. CDR1 is SGHVS, CDR2 FNYEAQ, per germline. Between the trimmed V and J ends, which lost 3 bases and 8 bases, there was a span of 10 bases. Here the CDR3 reads CASSLADSEAFF. CDR3 nucleotide sequence: TGTGCCAGCAGCTTGGCAGACAGCGAAGCTTTCTTT.

The chain is built from TRBV13 and TRBJ2-2; no clear D gene. The CDR3 totals 15 residues. Germline V CDR1 and CDR2: PRHDT, FYEKMQ (reference sequence). With 4 bases removed from V and 0 bases from J, the gap between germline ends came to 9 bases. The CDR3 DNA reads as TGTGCCAGCAGCTCCTGGAGTACGAACACCGGGGAGCTGTTTTTT. It encodes CASSSWSTNTGELFF. Variable domain in full (rest from reference TRBV13 and TRBJ2-2): AAGVIQSPRHLIKEKRETATLKCYPIPRHDTVYWYQQGPGQDPQFLISFYEKMQSDKGSIPDRFSAQQFSDYHSELNMSSLELGDSALYFCASSSWSTNTGELFFGEGSRLTVL.

The CDR3 nucleotides read TGTGCCAGCAGTGAAGGCAGGCTATCGAACACTGAAGCTTTCTTT. This encodes CASSEGRLSNTEAFF. The chain uses TRBV6-1 and TRBJ1-1, with D unresolved. With 1 base removed from V and 1 base from J, the gap between germline ends came to 10 bases. The CDR3 spans 15 residues. From germline, CDR1 is MNHNS and CDR2 SASEGT.

This chain connects TRBV28 to TRBJ1-6; D perhaps matches TRBD1 (5 bases). Trimming pared 2 bases from V and 6 bases from J, leaving 11 bases between. Germline values: CDR1 MDHEN, CDR2 SYDVKM. This CDR3 is 15 amino acids long. The CDR3 loop is CASSLETTVNSPLHF. The CDR3 DNA follows: TGTGCCAGCAGTTTAGAAACGACAGTTAATTCACCCCTCCACTTT.

This clone was recorded many times. The V call is TRBV27, the J call TRBJ2-7, with 7 bases lining up with TRBD1. The V and J ends lost 5 bases and 7 bases, in that order; junction bases with no gene match: 8. The germline gives CDR1 MNHEY, CDR2 SMNVEV (reference sequence). The CDR3 loop spans 13 amino acids. The CDR3 here is CASSPTGVWEQYV. Here the CDR3 DNA reads TGTGCCAGCAGTCCCACAGGGGTTTGGGAGCAGTACGTC.

V and J are TRBV7-2 and TRBJ2-5, with 13 bases that match TRBD2. V was pared by 5 bases and J by 7 bases, with 7 bases of the junction left unmatched. Germline V CDR1 and CDR2: SGHTA, FQGNSA. The CDR3 consists of 15 residues. The CDR3 loop reads CASSRTSGGRGTQYF. DNA of the CDR3: TGTGCCAGCAGCCGGACTAGCGGGGGCCGGGGGACCCAGTACTTC.